Below, 19 T cell receptor beta chains from the same sample are listed, as sequenced in a study of blood T cell repertoires in COVID-19. Sequencing was performed with immunoSEQ multiplex PCR; in TCRdb, only in-frame clones are kept and a portion is missing. The sample has over 150,000 clones; roughly 81% are singletons. The sample comprised peripheral blood. The receptors were gathered from a middle-aged man with acute or convalescent COVID-19.

This chain links TRBV29-1 with TRBJ2-1; no clear D. Germline CDR1 and CDR2: SQVTM and ANQGSEA. This CDR3 region has 13 residues. The germline V and J ends were trimmed by 2 bases and 1 base, with 6 bases remaining between them. The CDR3 loop reads CSVEPRSYNEQFF. The CDR3 DNA follows: TGCAGCGTTGAACCTAGGTCCTACAATGAGCAGTTCTTC.

The chain recombines TRBV5-8 with TRBJ2-4; 9 bases are a match to TRBD1. Germline V lookup: CDR1 SGHTS, CDR2 YDEGEE. With V trimmed by 4 bases and J by 7 bases, 6 bases remained unmatched. This CDR3 is 14 amino acids long. The CDR3 protein is CASSMGQGVNIQYF. The CDR3, as DNA: TGTGCCAGCAGCATGGGACAGGGAGTGAACATTCAGTACTTC. The variable domain in full, with the rest retrieved from reference TRBV5-8 and TRBJ2-4, is EAGVTQSPTHLIKTRGQQATLRCSPISGHTSVYWYQQALGLGLQFLLWYDEGEERNRGNFPPRFSGRQFPNYSSELNVNALELEDSALYLCASSMGQGVNIQYFGAGTRLSVL.

V usage is TRBV5-6 and J usage is TRBJ1-2, with 8 bases that match TRBD1. There are 14 residues in the CDR3. Germline CDR1 and CDR2: SGHDT and YYEEEE. Germline trimming cut 4 bases from V and 7 bases from J; bases unmatched to any gene: 9. CDR3 DNA sequence: TGTGCCAGCAGCAAACAGGGGGTTGAACGTGGCTACACCTTC. Protein sequence: CASSKQGVERGYTF.

V is TRBV7-9 and J is TRBJ1-1, with a tentative D call TRBD1 (6 bases). Germline V gene data show CDR1 as SEHNR and CDR2 as FQNEAQ (reference sequence). The CDR3 contains 17 residues. V dropped 5 bases and J dropped 1 base, with 20 bases sitting between them. The CDR3: CASSDAGTLGPNTEAFF. The CDR3 DNA reads TGTGCCAGCAGCGACGCCGGGACACTAGGTCCGAACACTGAAGCTTTCTTT.

The chain joins TRBV5-4 to TRBJ1-1; 10 nucleotides line up with TRBD1. Germline V CDR1 and CDR2: SGHNT, YYREEE (reference sequence). CDR3 length equals 14 residues. V was pared by 4 bases and J by 3 bases, with 3 bases of the junction left unmatched. The CDR3 coding sequence is TGTGCCAGCAGCCTAGGGACAGGGGACACTGAAGCTTTCTTT. It encodes CASSLGTGDTEAFF.

The chain combines TRBV5-5 with TRBJ1-3; 8 bases are shared with TRBD1. The germline V gene encodes CDR1 SGHKS and CDR2 YYEKEE (reference sequence). The CDR3 loop spans 18 amino acids. V trimming: 4 bases; J trimming: 0 bases; junction bases outside the gene matches: 12. The CDR3 DNA is TGTGCCAGCAGCCCAAGACAGGGGTTCCGACCCTCTGGAAACACCATATATTTT. Its translation is CASSPRQGFRPSGNTIYF.

Note on this clone: The sample carries other DNA sequences with the same CDR3. The J gene is TRBJ2-7, the V gene TRBV9, with 11 nucleotides matching TRBD1. V shed 3 bases, J shed 4 bases, and the junction held 3 bases outside the gene matches. There are 14 residues in the CDR3. Germline V gene data show CDR1 as SGDLS and CDR2 as YYNGEE. CDR3 protein: CASSAGTGGYEQYF. The CDR3 DNA reads TGTGCCAGCAGCGCCGGGACAGGGGGGTACGAGCAGTACTTC.

The J gene is TRBJ1-5, the V gene TRBV5-6; 10 nucleotides match TRBD1. V shed 4 bases, J shed 6 bases, and the junction held 13 bases outside the gene matches. Germline-derived CDR1 and CDR2 are SGHDT and YYEEEE. The CDR3 is 17 residues long. The CDR3 bases are TGTGCCAGCAGCGTACAGACAGGGGGCGAGCGACGTCAGCCCCAGCATTTT. Its protein product is CASSVQTGGERRQPQHF.

The chain is built from TRBV6-5 and TRBJ1-5; D perhaps matches TRBD1 (5 bases). The CDR3 is 14 amino acids. V lost 6 bases and J lost 1, with 10 bases in between. Germline assignment: CDR1 MNHEY and CDR2 SVGAGI. CDR3 protein: CASRATASNQPQHF. The CDR3 nucleotides are TGTGCCAGCAGAGCGACAGCGAGCAATCAGCCCCAGCATTTT.

The rearrangement joins TRBV30 to TRBJ1-3; perhaps TRBD1 as D (6 bases). Trimming took off 5 bases at V and 0 bases at J, with 11 bases between the two ends. CDR3 length: 14 residues. Germline V gene lookup returns CDR1 GTSNPN and CDR2 SVGIG (reference sequence). The CDR3 DNA sequence: TGTGCCTGGGACCTGGACAGCTCTGGAAACACCATATATTTT. Its translation is CAWDLDSSGNTIYF.

The chain has TRBV5-1 and TRBJ2-7, with 8 bases aligning to TRBD2. V shed 4 bases, J shed 1 base, and the junction held 4 bases outside the gene matches. CDR3 size: 14 residues. Germline assignment: CDR1 SGHRS and CDR2 YFSETQ. CDR3 sequence: CASSHTSGSYEQYF. Here the CDR3 DNA reads TGCGCCAGCAGCCACACTAGCGGTTCCTACGAGCAGTACTTC.

V is TRBV5-1 and J is TRBJ2-5, with TRBD1 matching 9 bases. The germline CDR1 and CDR2 sequences are SGHRS and YFSETQ. CDR3 length equals 16 residues. The trim removed 4 bases at V and 2 bases at J, leaving 9 bases unmatched. Written as DNA, the CDR3 is TGCGCCAGCAGCCTCTCCGGGACAGGGCGGCAAGAGACCCAGTACTTC. This sequence encodes CASSLSGTGRQETQYF.

V usage is TRBV7-9 and J usage is TRBJ2-3; 8 bases are shared with TRBD1. The germline V gene has CDR1 SEHNR and CDR2 FQNEAQ (reference sequence). The V segment lost 3 bases and the J segment 0 bases; nucleotides outside the gene matches: 2. The CDR3 consists of 15 residues. The CDR3 DNA sequence: TGTGCCAGCAGCTTTCGGACAGGGAGCACAGATACGCAGTATTTT. Translated: CASSFRTGSTDTQYF.

Comment on this clone: Distinct nucleotide sequences in the sample also encode this CDR3. The chain joins TRBV12-3 or TRBV12-4 to TRBJ1-2; D not certain. The CDR3 runs 13 residues. The V end was cut by 6 bases, the J end by 5 bases, with 13 bases between. The DNA for the CDR3 is TGTGCCAGCAGCCTGGGAGGTGGGTATGGCTACACCTTC. As protein: CASSLGGGYGYTF.

The V and J genes are TRBV28 and TRBJ1-5, with a possible D match to TRBD1 (6 bases). The germline V gene has CDR1 MDHEN and CDR2 SYDVKM. Between the trimmed V and J ends, which lost 4 bases and 6 bases, there was a span of 13 bases. There are 14 residues in the CDR3. This CDR3 reads CASSSTAGVQPQHF. The CDR3 nucleotides read TGTGCCAGCAGTTCAACAGCAGGGGTTCAGCCCCAGCATTTT.

This clone turned up a few times. The V call is TRBV5-1, the J call TRBJ2-1, with a possible D match to TRBD2 (7 bases). Germline V gives CDR1 SGHRS, CDR2 YFSETQ. Trimming stripped 1 base from V and 3 bases from J, with 11 bases between. The CDR3 loop spans 15 amino acids. This chain's CDR3 is CASSLRGDIYNEQFF. The CDR3 DNA reads as TGCGCCAGCAGCTTGCGGGGGGACATCTACAATGAGCAGTTCTTC.

The V and J genes are TRBV27 and TRBJ1-2, with 7 nucleotides matching TRBD1. The V gene end was trimmed by 4 bases and the J gene end by 7 bases; junction bases not matched to a gene: 12. The CDR3 extends over 15 amino acids. Germline CDR1 is MNHEY and CDR2 is SMNVEV (reference sequence). In DNA form, the CDR3 reads TGTGCCAGCAGTTCCACAGGGGTCTTACGCCCTGGCTACACCTTC. Protein product: CASSSTGVLRPGYTF.

The CDR3 nucleotides are TGTGCCAGCAGTCCCCACGGGGGTTCTGAGCAGTTCTTC. It translates to CASSPHGGSEQFF. The chain employs TRBV6-6 and TRBJ2-1; D is possibly TRBD2 (6 bases). Germline V gene lookup returns CDR1 MNHNY and CDR2 SVGAGI (reference sequence). Trimming stripped 5 bases from V and 9 bases from J, with 14 bases between. The CDR3 runs to 13 residues.

The rearrangement joins TRBV4-1 to TRBJ2-7; 14 nucleotides agree with TRBD2. This CDR3 spans 17 amino acids. The ends lost 0 bases at V and 2 bases at J; junction bases unmatched: 3. Germline assignment: CDR1 MGHRA and CDR2 YSYEKL. CDR3 coding DNA: TGCGCCAGCAGCCAAGACCCGGGACTAGCGGGGGCCTACGAGCAGTACTTC. Its protein product is CASSQDPGLAGAYEQYF.